This TCR beta chain was identified in a study of blood T cell repertoires in COVID-19. About the research overall: Whether acute or convalescent, the COVID-19 samples came from the United States, Italy and Spain. The cDNA or gDNA used as material had been derived from T cells, B-cell-depleted T cells, or PBMCs.

Per the study methods: For nucleated cells, counts were estimated from reference gene primer amplification. The protocol was immunoSEQ multiplex PCR, while the TCRdb copy is restricted to in-frame clones and leaves out a portion. That table gives V, J and clone size, and the DNA gave D and trimming. The sample has hundreds of thousands of clones, approximately 82% seen once. The CDR3 contains 15 residues. V lost 0 bases to trimming and J lost 3 bases; unmatched junction nucleotides: 3. CDR1 MGHRA and CDR2 YSYEKL come from the germline V gene. The clonotype was recovered from a woman between 65 and 79 years old with active or convalescent COVID-19. The chain uses TRBV4-1 and TRBJ2-7; TRBD2 matches 9 bases. Sample: peripheral blood. CDR3 region: CASSQELAGFYEQYF. For the CDR3, the DNA is TGCGCCAGCAGCCAAGAGCTAGCGGGGTTCTACGAGCAGTACTTC.